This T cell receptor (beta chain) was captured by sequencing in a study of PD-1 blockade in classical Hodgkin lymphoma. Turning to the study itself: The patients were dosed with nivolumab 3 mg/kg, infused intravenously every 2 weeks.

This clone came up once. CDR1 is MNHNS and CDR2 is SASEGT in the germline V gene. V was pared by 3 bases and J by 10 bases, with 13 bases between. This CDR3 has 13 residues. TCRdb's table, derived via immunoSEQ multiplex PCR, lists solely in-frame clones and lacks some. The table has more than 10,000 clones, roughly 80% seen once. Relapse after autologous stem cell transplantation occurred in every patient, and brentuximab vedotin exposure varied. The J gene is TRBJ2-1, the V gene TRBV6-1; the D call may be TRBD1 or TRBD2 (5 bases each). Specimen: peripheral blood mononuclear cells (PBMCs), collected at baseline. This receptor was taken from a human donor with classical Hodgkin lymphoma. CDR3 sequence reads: CASSERGAREQFF. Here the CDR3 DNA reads TGTGCCAGCAGTGAGAGAGGGGCTAGGGAGCAGTTCTTC.